Each of the 27 T cell receptor beta chains below was sequenced from the same sample in a study of Ad26.COV2.S vaccination and SARS-CoV-2 variants. TCRdb's copy holds only in-frame clones and misses some; the assay was immunoSEQ multiplex PCR. The repertoire holds a few hundred thousand clones, with 90% as singletons. The treatment is: around 19 received Ad26.COV2.S at low or high dose, single or two shots; several received placebo; per-sample allocation not given. Sampling took place 63 days after the first vaccine or placebo injection. The sample was peripheral blood, taken in a trial of Ad26.COV2.S vaccine versus placebo. The origin of the receptors is a person aged 18 to 65 who received the Ad26.COV2.S COVID-19 vaccine or a placebo.

V and J are TRBV7-2 and TRBJ1-1; D call uncertain. V was trimmed by 1 base and J by 9 bases, leaving 9 bases between them. CDR3 length equals 12 residues. Germline V gene lookup returns CDR1 SGHTA and CDR2 FQGNSA. CDR3 sequence reads: CASSLGATKAFF. CDR3 coding DNA: TGTGCCAGCAGCTTAGGGGCAACCAAAGCTTTCTTT. Based on the CDR3 plus reference TRBV7-2 and TRBJ1-1, the full variable domain is GAGVSQSPSNKVTEKGKDVELRCDPISGHTALYWYRQSLGQGLEFLIYFQGNSAPDKSGLPSDRFSAERTGGSVSTLTIQRTQQEDSAVYLCASSLGATKAFFGQGTRLTVV.

The gene calls are TRBV6-5 and TRBJ2-1; the match to TRBD2 covers 11 bases. CDR3 length: 15 residues. Germline CDR1 and CDR2: MNHEY and SVGAGI. With V trimmed by 7 bases and J by 7 bases, 9 bases remained unmatched. The DNA for the CDR3 is TGTGCCAGCACCTCCATAACTAGCGGGAGTAATGAGCAGTTCTTC. It codes for CASTSITSGSNEQFF.

The chain combines TRBV29-1 with TRBJ1-2; D perhaps matches TRBD1 (6 bases). Germline V gives CDR1 SQVTM, CDR2 ANQGSEA. This CDR3 comprises 13 residues. V lost 5 bases and J lost 4, with 14 bases in between. The CDR3 spells CSVQNREGYGYTF. CDR3 in DNA: TGCAGCGTTCAGAACAGGGAGGGCTATGGCTACACCTTC.

The J gene is TRBJ2-5, the V gene TRBV7-2; no clear D gene. V lost 5 bases, J lost 2 bases, and 9 bases lay in between. CDR1 and CDR2 (germline): SGHTA, FQGNSA. This CDR3 is 13 amino acids long. CDR3 nucleotide sequence: TGTGCCAGCAGCGGAAGCCCGCAAGAGACCCAGTACTTC. Protein sequence: CASSGSPQETQYF.

This clone was recorded only once. J is TRBJ2-7 and V is TRBV7-9; 8 nucleotides agree with TRBD1. J was trimmed by 3 bases and V by 4 bases; bases with no gene match: 8. Germline values: CDR1 SEHNR, CDR2 FQNEAQ (reference sequence). The CDR3 is made up of 15 amino acids. The CDR3 sequence is CASSSTGVEVYEQYF. The DNA of the CDR3 is TGTGCCAGCAGCTCGACAGGGGTGGAAGTCTACGAGCAGTACTTC.

The chain joins TRBV19 to TRBJ1-5; a possible D gene is TRBD1 (5 bases). The CDR3 has 12 amino acids. Trimming cost V 9 bases and J 1 base, with 7 bases left between them. In germline, CDR1 is LNHDA, CDR2 SQIVND (reference sequence). The CDR3 DNA follows: TGTGCCAGCAGGGTCAGCAATCAGCCCCAGCATTTT. This encodes CASRVSNQPQHF.

CDR3 nucleotide sequence: TGCGCCAGCAGCCAAGGACTAGCGGGGGGGCACGAGACCCAGTACTTC. Translating gives CASSQGLAGGHETQYF. V is TRBV4-3 and J is TRBJ2-5, with TRBD2 identical over 14 bases. After removal of 1 base from V and 5 bases from J, the junction contained 3 bases not matched to a gene. The CDR3 length is 16 residues. Germline CDR1 and CDR2: LGHNA and YSLEER.

The gene calls are TRBV5-1 and TRBJ1-1, with unresolved D. This CDR3 comprises 17 residues. The germline CDR1 and CDR2 sequences are SGHRS and YFSETQ. Trimming took off 1 base at V and 2 bases at J, with 18 bases between the two ends. CDR3 protein: CASSLRGSAGYNTEAFF. The CDR3 DNA reads TGCGCCAGCAGCTTGCGTGGGTCCGCGGGATACAACACTGAAGCTTTCTTT. The complete variable domain, with remaining parts taken from reference TRBV5-1 and TRBJ1-1, reads KAGVTQTPRYLIKTRGQQVTLSCSPISGHRSVSWYQQTPGQGLQFLFEYFSETQRNKGNFPGRFSGRQFSNSRSEMNVSTLELGDSALYLCASSLRGSAGYNTEAFFGQGTRLTVV.

This clone was recorded at least ten times. V and J are TRBV6-4 and TRBJ2-3; maybe TRBD2 (7 bases). The CDR3 extends over 14 amino acids. Germline CDR1 is MRHNA and CDR2 is SNTAGT. V was trimmed by 0 bases and J by 4 bases, leaving 8 bases between them. The DNA of the CDR3 is TGTGCCAGCAGTGACTCGGGGGGGCCAGATACGCAGTATTTT. As protein: CASSDSGGPDTQYF.

CDR3 residues: CASSPRRGGQYV. In DNA, the CDR3 is TGTGCCAGCAGTCCGCGAAGGGGGGGGCAGTACGTC. The gene calls are TRBV7-2 and TRBJ2-7; weak D call: TRBD2 (7 bases). Trimming left V 6 bases short and J 9 bases short, with 15 bases between. Germline V gene lookup returns CDR1 SGHTA and CDR2 FQGNSA. CDR3 length equals 12 residues.

This chain links TRBV9 with TRBJ2-2, with a tentative D call TRBD2 (5 bases). CDR3 size: 15 residues. Trimming shortened V by 4 bases and J by 6 bases, and 16 bases separated the two germline ends. In germline, CDR1 is SGDLS, CDR2 YYNGEE. The CDR3 sequence is CASSLRDLMAGELFF. The CDR3 DNA reads as TGTGCCAGCAGCCTCCGGGATCTTATGGCCGGGGAGCTGTTTTTT.

The genes are TRBV3-1 (or the pseudogene TRBV3-2) and TRBJ2-7; TRBD2 agrees at 11 bases. This CDR3 has 12 amino acids. Germline CDR1 and CDR2: LGHDT and YNNKEL (reference sequence). The V segment lost 8 bases and the J segment 6 bases; nucleotides outside the gene matches: 3. CDR3 bases: TGTGCCAGCTCAGGGACTAGCGGCGAGCAGTACGTC. This codes for CASSGTSGEQYV.

The chain has TRBV3-1 (or the pseudogene TRBV3-2) and TRBJ1-2, with TRBD1 matching 7 bases. Losses at the gene ends were 5 bases for V and 8 bases for J; bases not matched to a gene: 5. The CDR3 is made up of 12 amino acids. CDR1 is LGHDT, CDR2 YNNKEL, per germline (reference sequence). The CDR3 loop reads CASSETGYGYTF. The CDR3 DNA is TGTGCCAGCAGCGAGACAGGGTACGGCTACACCTTC.

The chain carries TRBV18 and TRBJ2-1; 7 nucleotides line up with TRBD2. V lost 3 bases, J lost 2 bases, and 4 bases stayed unmatched. This CDR3 is built from 15 residues. Germline-derived CDR1 and CDR2 are KGHSH and LQKENI. The CDR3 loop is CASSPSGTTYNEQFF. Written as DNA, the CDR3 is TGTGCCAGCTCACCCTCCGGGACTACCTACAATGAGCAGTTCTTC.

The chain couples TRBV10-3 to TRBJ2-7; either TRBD1 or TRBD2 may supply D (5 bases each). The CDR3 runs to 14 residues. Trimming shortened V by 6 bases and J by 4 bases, and 16 bases separated the two germline ends. Looked up from germline, CDR1 is ENHRY and CDR2 is SYGVKD. The CDR3 DNA reads as TGTGCCATCAGACTCAAGGGACGGTCGTACGAGCAGTACGTC. Translated: CAIRLKGRSYEQYV.

The V call is TRBV5-8, the J call TRBJ2-1, with TRBD2 identical over 13 bases. There are 17 residues in the CDR3. Per germline, CDR1 SGHTS and CDR2 YDEGEE. V lost 3 bases and J lost 0; bases outside the gene matches: 3. CDR3 residues: CASSSGTSGISYNEQFF. CDR3 in DNA: TGTGCCAGCAGCTCTGGGACTAGCGGGATCTCCTACAATGAGCAGTTCTTC.

CDR3: CASSLDHSIGTGFNSPLHF. The CDR3 nucleotides are TGTGCCAGCAGCTTAGACCACTCCATAGGGACAGGGTTCAATTCACCCCTCCACTTT. The chain recombines TRBV7-2 with TRBJ1-6, with TRBD1 matching over 9 bases. Trimming took 1 base from V and 7 from J; bases not matched to a gene: 14. The CDR3 extends over 19 amino acids. The germline V gene encodes CDR1 SGHTA and CDR2 FQGNSA. Drawing the rest from reference TRBV7-2 and TRBJ1-6, the complete variable domain is GAGVSQSPSNKVTEKGKDVELRCDPISGHTALYWYRQSLGQGLEFLIYFQGNSAPDKSGLPSDRFSAERTGGSVSTLTIQRTQQEDSAVYLCASSLDHSIGTGFNSPLHFGNGTRLTVT.

The chain joins TRBV6-5 to TRBJ1-5; TRBD1 might be the D (5 bases). Trimming took 0 bases from V and 5 from J, leaving 11 bases between them. CDR1 and CDR2 (germline): MNHEY, SVGAGI. The CDR3 is made up of 15 amino acids. CDR3: CASSYSVGAHQPQHF. The CDR3 DNA follows: TGTGCCAGCAGTTACTCGGTTGGGGCCCATCAGCCCCAGCATTTT.

On this clone: The sample contains more than one DNA sequence encoding this CDR3. The rearrangement joins TRBV2 to TRBJ1-1; 7 positions match TRBD1. This CDR3 spans 14 amino acids. CDR1 and CDR2 (germline): SNHLY, FYNNEI. V lost 6 bases and J lost 0; bases outside the gene matches: 4. The CDR3 bases are TGTGCCAGCAGGCCAGACAGGGTGAACACTGAAGCTTTCTTT. The encoded protein is CASRPDRVNTEAFF. Supplemented by reference TRBV2 and TRBJ1-1, the full variable domain reads EPEVTQTPSHQVTQMGQEVILRCVPISNHLYFYWYRQILGQKVEFLVSFYNNEISEKSEIFDDQFSVERPDGSNFTLKIRSTKLEDSAMYFCASRPDRVNTEAFFGQGTRLTVV.

The genes are TRBV4-3 and TRBJ1-3; D is unclear. Germline CDR1 LGHNA, CDR2 YSLEER. There are 16 residues in the CDR3. The germline V and J ends were trimmed by 0 bases and 1 base, with 10 bases remaining between them. The CDR3 loop is CASSQEARVSGNTIYF. The CDR3 coding sequence is TGCGCCAGCAGCCAAGAAGCAAGGGTTTCTGGAAACACCATATATTTT.

The sample holds one count of this clone. The chain uses TRBV7-2 and TRBJ2-5, with TRBD2 as a possible D gene (6 bases). Germline CDR1 and CDR2: SGHTA and FQGNSA. V lost 1 base, J lost 4 bases, and 10 bases lay in between. The CDR3 extends over 14 amino acids. CDR3 region: CASSLVAGPETQYF. The CDR3, as DNA: TGTGCCAGCAGCTTAGTTGCGGGGCCAGAGACCCAGTACTTC. The full variable domain, completed using reference TRBV7-2 and TRBJ2-5, is GAGVSQSPSNKVTEKGKDVELRCDPISGHTALYWYRQSLGQGLEFLIYFQGNSAPDKSGLPSDRFSAERTGGSVSTLTIQRTQQEDSAVYLCASSLVAGPETQYFGPGTRLLVL.

This clone appeared a few times. The chain couples TRBV5-1 to TRBJ1-3; 7 positions match TRBD1. V shed 1 base, J shed 4 bases, and the junction held 8 bases outside the gene matches. Germline CDR1 is SGHRS and CDR2 is YFSETQ. The CDR3 length is 16 residues. The CDR3 nucleotides read TGCGCCAGCAGCTTGACGGCAGGGGGTCTAGGAAACACCATATATTTT. Translation gives CASSLTAGGLGNTIYF.

J is TRBJ2-1 and V is TRBV25-1; D gene uncertain. Germline assignment: CDR1 MGHDK and CDR2 SYGVNS. Trimming removed 6 bases at V and 3 bases at J, with 15 bases between. The CDR3 totals 15 residues. In DNA, the CDR3 is TGTGCCAGCAGGCCCTTGAGTGATCTCTACAATGAGCAGTTCTTC. Translated: CASRPLSDLYNEQFF.

J is TRBJ1-4 and V is TRBV27; maybe TRBD1 (5 bases). Germline V lookup: CDR1 MNHEY, CDR2 SMNVEV (reference sequence). Trimming took 4 bases from V and 4 from J, leaving 10 bases between them. The CDR3 spans 14 residues. CDR3 in amino acids: CASSSTQGNEKLFF. CDR3 in DNA: TGTGCCAGCAGTTCTACCCAGGGTAATGAAAAACTGTTTTTT.

V usage is TRBV3-1 (or the pseudogene TRBV3-2) and J usage is TRBJ2-7; D not certain. The CDR3 totals 16 residues. V was shortened by 4 bases and J by 0 bases, with 16 bases between the two germline ends. Germline lookup yields CDR1 LGHDT and CDR2 YNNKEL (reference sequence). The CDR3 region is CASSPSETLPSYEQYF. As DNA, the CDR3 is TGTGCCAGCAGCCCCTCCGAGACCCTTCCCTCCTACGAGCAGTACTTC.

The sample holds one count of this clone. This sequence joins TRBV6-6 and TRBJ1-6, with TRBD1 as a possible D gene (6 bases). The CDR3 loop spans 16 amino acids. Germline lookup yields CDR1 MNHNY and CDR2 SVGAGI (reference sequence). V lost 7 bases to trimming and J lost 7 bases, with 20 bases between them. The CDR3 sequence: CASTATGFRGNSPLHF. CDR3 coding DNA: TGTGCCAGCACCGCGACAGGATTTAGGGGAAATTCACCCCTCCACTTT.

This chain links TRBV11-2 with TRBJ2-1; D is unclear. The germline V gene encodes CDR1 SGHAT and CDR2 FQNNGV. The length of the CDR3 is 12 residues. The V gene lost 1 base and the J gene lost 3 bases, with 1 base spanning the gap. The CDR3 region is CASSLGYNEQFF. CDR3 bases: TGTGCCAGCAGCTTAGGCTACAATGAGCAGTTCTTC.